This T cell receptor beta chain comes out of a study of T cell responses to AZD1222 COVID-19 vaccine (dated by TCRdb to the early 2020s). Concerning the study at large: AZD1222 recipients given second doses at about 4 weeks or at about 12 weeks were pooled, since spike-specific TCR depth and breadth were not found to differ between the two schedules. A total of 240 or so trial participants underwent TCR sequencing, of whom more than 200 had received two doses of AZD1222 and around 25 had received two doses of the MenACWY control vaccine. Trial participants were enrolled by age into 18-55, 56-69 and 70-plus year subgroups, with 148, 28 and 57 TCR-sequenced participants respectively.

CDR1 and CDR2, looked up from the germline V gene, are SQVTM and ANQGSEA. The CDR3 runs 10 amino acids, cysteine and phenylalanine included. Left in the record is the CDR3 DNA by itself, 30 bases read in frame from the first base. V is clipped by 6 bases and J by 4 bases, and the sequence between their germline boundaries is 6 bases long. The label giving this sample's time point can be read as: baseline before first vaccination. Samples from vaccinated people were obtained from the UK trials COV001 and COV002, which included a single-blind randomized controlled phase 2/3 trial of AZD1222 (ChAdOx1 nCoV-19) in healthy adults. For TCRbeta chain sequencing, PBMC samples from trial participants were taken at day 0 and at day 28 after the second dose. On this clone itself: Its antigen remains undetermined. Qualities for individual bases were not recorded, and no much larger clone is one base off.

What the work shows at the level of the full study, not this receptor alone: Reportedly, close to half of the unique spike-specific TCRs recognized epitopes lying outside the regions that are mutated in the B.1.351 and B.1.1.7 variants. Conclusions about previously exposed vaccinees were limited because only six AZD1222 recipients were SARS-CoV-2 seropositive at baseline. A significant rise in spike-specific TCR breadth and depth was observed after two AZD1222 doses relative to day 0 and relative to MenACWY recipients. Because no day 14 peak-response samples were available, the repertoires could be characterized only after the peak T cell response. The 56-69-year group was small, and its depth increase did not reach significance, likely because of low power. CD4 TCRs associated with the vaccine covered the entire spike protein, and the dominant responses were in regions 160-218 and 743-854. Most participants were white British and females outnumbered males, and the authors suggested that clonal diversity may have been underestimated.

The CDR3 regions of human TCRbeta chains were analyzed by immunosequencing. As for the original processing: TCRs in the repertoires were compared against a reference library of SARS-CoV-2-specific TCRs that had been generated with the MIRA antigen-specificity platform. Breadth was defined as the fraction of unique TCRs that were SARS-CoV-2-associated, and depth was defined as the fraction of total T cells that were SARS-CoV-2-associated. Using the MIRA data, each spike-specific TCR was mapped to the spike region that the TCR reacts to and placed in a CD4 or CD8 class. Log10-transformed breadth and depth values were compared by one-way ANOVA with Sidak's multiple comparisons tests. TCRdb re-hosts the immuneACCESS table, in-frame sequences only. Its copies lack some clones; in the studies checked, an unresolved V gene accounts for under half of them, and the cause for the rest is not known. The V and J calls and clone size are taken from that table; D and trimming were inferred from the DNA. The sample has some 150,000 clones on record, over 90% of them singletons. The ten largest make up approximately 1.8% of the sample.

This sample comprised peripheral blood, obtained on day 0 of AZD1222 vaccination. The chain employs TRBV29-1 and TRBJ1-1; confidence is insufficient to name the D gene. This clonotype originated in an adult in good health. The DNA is TGCAGCGTCCTTGGCACTGAAGCTTTCTTT. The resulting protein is CSVLGTEAFF. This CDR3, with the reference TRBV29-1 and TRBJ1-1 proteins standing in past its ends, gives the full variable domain SAVISQKPSRDICQRGTSLTIQCQVDSQVTMMFWYRQQPGQSLTLIATANQGSEATYESGFVIDKFPISRPNLTFSTLTVSNMSPEDSSIYLCSVLGTEAFFGQGTRLTVV.